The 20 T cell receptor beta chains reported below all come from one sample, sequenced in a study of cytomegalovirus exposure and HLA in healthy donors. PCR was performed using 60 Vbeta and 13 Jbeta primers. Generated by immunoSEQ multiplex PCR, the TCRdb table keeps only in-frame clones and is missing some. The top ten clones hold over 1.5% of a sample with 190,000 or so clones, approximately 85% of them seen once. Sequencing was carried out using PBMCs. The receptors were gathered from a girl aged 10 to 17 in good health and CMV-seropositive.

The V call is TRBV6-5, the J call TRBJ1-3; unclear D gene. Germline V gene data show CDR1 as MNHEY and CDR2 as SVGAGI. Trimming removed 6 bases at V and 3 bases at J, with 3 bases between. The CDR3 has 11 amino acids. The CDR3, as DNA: TGTGCCAGCAGCCTTGGAAACACCATATATTTT. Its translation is CASSLGNTIYF.

CDR3 bases: TGTGCCTGGACCTCCCCCGCGGCCAAAAACATTCAGTACTTC. Encoded protein: CAWTSPAAKNIQYF. J is TRBJ2-4 and V is TRBV30; D gene ambiguous. Deletions cut 4 bases from V and 1 base from J, with 11 bases between. The CDR3 is made up of 14 amino acids. Looked up from germline, CDR1 is GTSNPN and CDR2 is SVGIG (reference sequence).

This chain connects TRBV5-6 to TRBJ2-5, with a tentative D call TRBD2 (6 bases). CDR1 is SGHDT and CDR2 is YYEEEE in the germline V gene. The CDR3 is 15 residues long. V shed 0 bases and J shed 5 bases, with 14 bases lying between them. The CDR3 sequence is CASSLGLGGGETQYF. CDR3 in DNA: TGTGCCAGCAGCTTGGGACTAGGAGGAGGTGAGACCCAGTACTTC.

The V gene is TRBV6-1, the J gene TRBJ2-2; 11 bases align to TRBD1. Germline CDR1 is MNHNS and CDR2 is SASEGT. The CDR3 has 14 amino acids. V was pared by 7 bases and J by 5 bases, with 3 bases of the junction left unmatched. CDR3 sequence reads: CASIRDRGTGELFF. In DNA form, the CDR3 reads TGTGCCAGCATTAGGGACAGGGGGACCGGGGAGCTGTTTTTT.

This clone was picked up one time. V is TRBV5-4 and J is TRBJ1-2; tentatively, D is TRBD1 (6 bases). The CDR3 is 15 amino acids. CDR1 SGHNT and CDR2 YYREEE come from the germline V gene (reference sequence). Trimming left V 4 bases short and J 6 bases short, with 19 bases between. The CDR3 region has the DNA TGTGCCAGCAGCAGAGGGGACACCTTGTGGAATGGCTACACCTTC. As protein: CASSRGDTLWNGYTF.

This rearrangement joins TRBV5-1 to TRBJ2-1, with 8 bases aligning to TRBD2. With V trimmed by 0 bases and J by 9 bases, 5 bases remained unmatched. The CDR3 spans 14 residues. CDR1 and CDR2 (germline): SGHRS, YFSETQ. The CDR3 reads CASSLDGGAGEQFF. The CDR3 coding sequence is TGCGCCAGCAGCTTGGACGGGGGGGCAGGTGAGCAGTTCTTC.

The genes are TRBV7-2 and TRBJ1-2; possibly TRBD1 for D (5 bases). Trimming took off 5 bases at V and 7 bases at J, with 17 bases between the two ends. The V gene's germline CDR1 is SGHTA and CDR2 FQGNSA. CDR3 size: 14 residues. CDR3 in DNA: TGTGCCAGCAGCCTAGACGGGGGAGCGGGTGGCTACACCTTC. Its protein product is CASSLDGGAGGYTF. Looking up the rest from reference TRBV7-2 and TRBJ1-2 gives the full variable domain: GAGVSQSPSNKVTEKGKDVELRCDPISGHTALYWYRQSLGQGLEFLIYFQGNSAPDKSGLPSDRFSAERTGGSVSTLTIQRTQQEDSAVYLCASSLDGGAGGYTFGSGTRLTVV.

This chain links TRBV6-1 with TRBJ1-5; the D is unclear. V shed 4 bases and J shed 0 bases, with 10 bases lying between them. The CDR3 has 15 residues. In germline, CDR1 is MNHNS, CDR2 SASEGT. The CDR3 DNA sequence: TGTGCCAGCAGTGGCAACTACCATAGCAATCAGCCCCAGCATTTT. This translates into CASSGNYHSNQPQHF.

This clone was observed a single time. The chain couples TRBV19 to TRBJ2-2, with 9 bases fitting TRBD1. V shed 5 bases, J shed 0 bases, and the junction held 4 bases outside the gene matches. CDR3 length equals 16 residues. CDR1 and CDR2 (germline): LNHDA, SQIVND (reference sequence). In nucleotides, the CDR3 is TGTGCCAGTAGTCCTTGGACAGGGGCGAACACCGGGGAGCTGTTTTTT. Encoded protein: CASSPWTGANTGELFF.

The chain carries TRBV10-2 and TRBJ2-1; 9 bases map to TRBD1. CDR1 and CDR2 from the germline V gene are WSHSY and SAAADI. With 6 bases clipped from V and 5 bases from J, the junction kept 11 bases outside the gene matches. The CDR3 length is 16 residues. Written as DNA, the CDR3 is TGCGCCAGCAGGCCTCTACCGGGACAGGGAAACAATGAGCAGTTCTTC. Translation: CASRPLPGQGNNEQFF.

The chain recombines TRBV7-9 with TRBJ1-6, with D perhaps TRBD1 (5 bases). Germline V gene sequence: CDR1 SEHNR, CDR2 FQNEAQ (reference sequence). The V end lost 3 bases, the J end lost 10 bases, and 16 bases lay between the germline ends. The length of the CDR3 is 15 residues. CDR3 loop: CASSLSTGYGSPLHF. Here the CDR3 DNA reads TGTGCCAGCAGCTTGTCTACAGGATATGGATCACCCCTCCACTTT. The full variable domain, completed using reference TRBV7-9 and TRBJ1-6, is DTGVSQNPRHKITKRGQNVTFRCDPISEHNRLYWYRQTLGQGPEFLTYFQNEAQLEKSRLLSDRFSAERPKGSFSTLEIQRTEQGDSAMYLCASSLSTGYGSPLHFGNGTRLTVT.

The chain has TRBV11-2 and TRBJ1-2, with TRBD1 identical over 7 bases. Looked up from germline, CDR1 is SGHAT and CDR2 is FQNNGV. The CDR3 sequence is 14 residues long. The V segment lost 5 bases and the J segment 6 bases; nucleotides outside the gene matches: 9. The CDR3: CASSGTDRMHGYTF. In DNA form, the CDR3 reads TGTGCCAGCAGCGGTACGGACAGGATGCATGGCTACACCTTC.

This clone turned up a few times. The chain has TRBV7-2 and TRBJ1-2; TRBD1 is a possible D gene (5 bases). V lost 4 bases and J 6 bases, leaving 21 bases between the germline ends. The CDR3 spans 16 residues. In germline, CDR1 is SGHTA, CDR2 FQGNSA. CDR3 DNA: TGTGCCAGCAGCTCCCGGAACGCGTTGATCAGGGATGGCTACACCTTC. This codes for CASSSRNALIRDGYTF.

The CDR3 spells CASSPTPNFSGNTIYF. In DNA form, the CDR3 reads TGCGCCAGCAGCCCTACCCCTAACTTTTCTGGAAACACCATATATTTT. The rearrangement links TRBV4-3 to TRBJ1-3; unclear D gene. The CDR3 is 16 amino acids. The germline V gene has CDR1 LGHNA and CDR2 YSLEER. Trimming shortened V by 4 bases and J by 1 base, and 14 bases separated the two germline ends.

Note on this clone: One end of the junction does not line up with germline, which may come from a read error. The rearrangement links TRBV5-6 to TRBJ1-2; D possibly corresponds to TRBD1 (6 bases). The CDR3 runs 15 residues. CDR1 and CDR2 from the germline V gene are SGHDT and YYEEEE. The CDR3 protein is CASNLGITGNYGYTF. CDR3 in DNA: TGTGCCAGCAACTTGGGTATCACAGGGAACTATGGCTACACCTTC. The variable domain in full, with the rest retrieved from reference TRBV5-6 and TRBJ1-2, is DAGVTQSPTHLIKTRGQQVTLRCSPKSGHDTVSWYQQALGQGPQFIFQYYEEEERQRGNFPDRFSGHQFPNYSSELNVNALLLGDSALYLCASNLGITGNYGYTFGSGTRLTVV.

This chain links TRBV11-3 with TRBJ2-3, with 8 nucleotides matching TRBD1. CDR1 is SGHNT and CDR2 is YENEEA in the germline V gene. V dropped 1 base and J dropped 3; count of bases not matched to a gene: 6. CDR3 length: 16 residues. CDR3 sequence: CASSLVSGGITDTQYF. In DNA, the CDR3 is TGTGCCAGCAGCTTAGTTTCAGGGGGCATAACAGATACGCAGTATTTT.

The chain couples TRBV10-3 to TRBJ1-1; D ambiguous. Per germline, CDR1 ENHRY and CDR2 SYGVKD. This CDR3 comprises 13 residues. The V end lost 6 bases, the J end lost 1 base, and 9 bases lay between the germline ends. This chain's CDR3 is CAIRTTANTEAFF. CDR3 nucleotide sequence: TGTGCCATCAGGACAACAGCGAACACTGAAGCTTTCTTT.

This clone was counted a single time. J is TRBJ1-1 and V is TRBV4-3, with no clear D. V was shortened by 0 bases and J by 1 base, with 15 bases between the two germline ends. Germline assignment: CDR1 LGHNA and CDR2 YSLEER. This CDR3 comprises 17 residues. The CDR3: CASSQDTEQPRNTEAFF. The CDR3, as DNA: TGCGCCAGCAGCCAAGATACGGAACAACCTAGGAACACTGAAGCTTTCTTT.

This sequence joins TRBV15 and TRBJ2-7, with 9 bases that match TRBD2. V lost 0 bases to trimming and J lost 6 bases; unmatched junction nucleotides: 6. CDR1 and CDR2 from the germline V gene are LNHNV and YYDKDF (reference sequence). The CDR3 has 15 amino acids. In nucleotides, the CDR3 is TGTGCCACCAGCAGAGATCTGGGACTAGCAGGCGAGCAGTACTTC. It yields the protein CATSRDLGLAGEQYF. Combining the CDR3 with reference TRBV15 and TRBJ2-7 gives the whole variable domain DAMVIQNPRYQVTQFGKPVTLSCSQTLNHNVMYWYQQKSSQAPKLLFHYYDKDFNNEADTPDNFQSRRPNTSFCFLDIRSPGLGDTAMYLCATSRDLGLAGEQYFGPGTRLTVT.

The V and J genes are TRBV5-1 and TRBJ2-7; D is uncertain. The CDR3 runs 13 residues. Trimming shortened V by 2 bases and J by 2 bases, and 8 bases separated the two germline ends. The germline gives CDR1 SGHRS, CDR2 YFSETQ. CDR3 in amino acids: CASSLSPTYEQYF. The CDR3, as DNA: TGCGCCAGCAGCTTAAGCCCTACCTACGAGCAGTACTTC.